This is a list of T cell receptor beta chains from one sample in a study of cytomegalovirus exposure and HLA in healthy donors. Only in-frame clones appear in the TCRdb table, and some are missing; sequencing was by immunoSEQ multiplex PCR. Of hundreds of thousands of clones listed, 86% were seen once; the top ten hold about 0.8%. Material: PBMCs. These receptor sequences come from a woman between 18 and 30 years old in good health and CMV-seronegative. CDR3s include the opening cysteine and the closing phenylalanine or tryptophan. The order of the fields is CDR3 DNA, CDR3 protein, V gene, D gene, J gene, clone size. A D gene is named only where the DNA matches it firmly. Some rows have no size entry. The others give once, few or many, or a class for an expanded clone.

cdr3_nt: TGTGCCAGCAGCCAATTGGTGGACAGGGAAAACTACGAGCAGTACTTC
cdr3_aa: CASSQLVDRENYEQYF
v_call: TRBV16
d_call: TRBD1
j_call: TRBJ2-7
clone_size: .

cdr3_nt: TGTGCCAGCTCACCAATAGGGACAGGGAAAGGGATAGCCTACGAGCAGTACTTC
cdr3_aa: CASSPIGTGKGIAYEQYF
v_call: TRBV18
d_call: TRBD1
j_call: TRBJ2-7
clone_size: .

cdr3_nt: TGTGCCAGCAGTGATAATCGCGGACACAGCAGCAATCAGCCCCAGCATTTT
cdr3_aa: CASSDNRGHSSNQPQHF
v_call: TRBV2
d_call: .
j_call: TRBJ1-5
clone_size: .

cdr3_nt: TGTGCCAGCAGTGAAGGGGAGGGCTCCCCCCGCTCCTACAATGAGCAGTTCTTC
cdr3_aa: CASSEGEGSPRSYNEQFF
v_call: TRBV2
d_call: TRBD2
j_call: TRBJ2-1
clone_size: .

cdr3_nt: TGTGCCAGCAGCGGGTCGCAGGGGGCTTATGGCTACACCTTC
cdr3_aa: CASSGSQGAYGYTF
v_call: TRBV7-9
d_call: TRBD1
j_call: TRBJ1-2
clone_size: .

cdr3_nt: TGTGCCAGCAGAAAGACAGCAGCTCGCATGGGGCTCGGGGAGCTGTTTTTT
cdr3_aa: CASRKTAARMGLGELFF
v_call: TRBV27
d_call: .
j_call: TRBJ2-2
clone_size: .

cdr3_nt: TGCGCCAGCAGCCAACTAGCGGGAGGACACAATGAGCAGTTCTTC
cdr3_aa: CASSQLAGGHNEQFF
v_call: TRBV5-1
d_call: TRBD2
j_call: TRBJ2-1
clone_size: .

cdr3_nt: TGTGCCAGCGGTCAGACCGGGGAGCTGTTTTTT
cdr3_aa: CASGQTGELFF
v_call: TRBV7-2
d_call: .
j_call: TRBJ2-2
clone_size: .

cdr3_nt: TGCGCCAGCAGCCAGACGGGACAGGTAGGCACCGAAGCTTTCTTT
cdr3_aa: CASSQTGQVGTEAFF
v_call: TRBV4-1
d_call: TRBD1
j_call: TRBJ1-1
clone_size: .

cdr3_nt: TGTGCCAGCAGCCAAGGAATACTAGCGAACGCAGATACGCAGTATTTT
cdr3_aa: CASSQGILANADTQYF
v_call: TRBV14
d_call: TRBD2
j_call: TRBJ2-3
clone_size: .

cdr3_nt: TGTGCCAGCAGCTTGATGCAGGGGGCGAATGAAAAACTGTTTTTT
cdr3_aa: CASSLMQGANEKLFF
v_call: TRBV11-2
d_call: TRBD1
j_call: TRBJ1-4
clone_size: .

cdr3_nt: TGTGCCAGCGCATTAGCGGGGGGGCCCACCGGGGAGCTGTTTTTT
cdr3_aa: CASALAGGPTGELFF
v_call: TRBV5-6
d_call: TRBD2
j_call: TRBJ2-2
clone_size: .

cdr3_nt: TGTGCCAGCAGCCCGCGTTGGCCTAGCGGGGCTCGCTCCTACAATGAGCAGTTCTTC
cdr3_aa: CASSPRWPSGARSYNEQFF
v_call: TRBV28
d_call: TRBD2
j_call: TRBJ2-1
clone_size: .

cdr3_nt: TGTGCCAGCAGTTTAGGTCCAGGGGAGCATCAGCCCCAGCATTTT
cdr3_aa: CASSLGPGEHQPQHF
v_call: TRBV27
d_call: .
j_call: TRBJ1-5
clone_size: .

cdr3_nt: TGTGCCAGCAGCCAAGAGGACAGGGCGCACAATCAGCCCCAGCATTTT
cdr3_aa: CASSQEDRAHNQPQHF
v_call: TRBV4-2
d_call: TRBD1
j_call: TRBJ1-5
clone_size: .

cdr3_nt: TGCGCCAGCAGCTTGGGGGCAGGGCAATCACCCCTCCACTTT
cdr3_aa: CASSLGAGQSPLHF
v_call: TRBV5-1
d_call: .
j_call: TRBJ1-6
clone_size: .

cdr3_nt: TGTGCCAGCAGTCCCAACAGGGGGGGATTATACATGAACACTGAAGCTTTCTTT
cdr3_aa: CASSPNRGGLYMNTEAFF
v_call: TRBV27
d_call: TRBD1
j_call: TRBJ1-1
clone_size: once

cdr3_nt: TGCGCCAGCAGCCAAGACCATACCGGGACAGGGTTGTTTGAGCAGTTCTTC
cdr3_aa: CASSQDHTGTGLFEQFF
v_call: TRBV4-1
d_call: TRBD1
j_call: TRBJ2-1
clone_size: .

cdr3_nt: TGTGCCAGCAGTTGGAGTCCTCCGCATAACAATCAGCCCCAGCATTTT
cdr3_aa: CASSWSPPHNNQPQHF
v_call: TRBV28
d_call: .
j_call: TRBJ1-5
clone_size: .

cdr3_nt: TGCGCCAGCAGCCAAGGGGAGCGGGGGTTCCAAGAGACCCAGTACTTC
cdr3_aa: CASSQGERGFQETQYF
v_call: TRBV4-1
d_call: TRBD2
j_call: TRBJ2-5
clone_size: .

cdr3_nt: TGTGCCAGTAGTATAGATCTACGGACTACCGGGGAGCTGTTTTTT
cdr3_aa: CASSIDLRTTGELFF
v_call: TRBV19
d_call: .
j_call: TRBJ2-2
clone_size: .

cdr3_nt: TGTGCCAGCAGTTTAGGGACAGGGGGGGCTGAAGCTTTCTTT
cdr3_aa: CASSLGTGGAEAFF
v_call: TRBV27
d_call: TRBD1
j_call: TRBJ1-1
clone_size: .

cdr3_nt: TGTGCCTGGAGTGTAGGGCTCTATGGGAGGAGGAACACTGAAGCTTTCTTT
cdr3_aa: CAWSVGLYGRRNTEAFF
v_call: TRBV30
d_call: .
j_call: TRBJ1-1
clone_size: .

cdr3_nt: TGCGCCAGCAGCTTGGATGGGGGCGACAGGGGGTATAATTCACCCCTCCACTTT
cdr3_aa: CASSLDGGDRGYNSPLHF
v_call: TRBV5-1
d_call: TRBD1
j_call: TRBJ1-6
clone_size: .

cdr3_nt: TGTGCCAGCAGTCGACAGGGGTTGACTGAAGCTTTCTTT
cdr3_aa: CASSRQGLTEAFF
v_call: TRBV2
d_call: TRBD1
j_call: TRBJ1-1
clone_size: .

cdr3_nt: TGTGCCAGTAGTATAGTTGGTAGCGGGGACTACGAGCAGTACTTC
cdr3_aa: CASSIVGSGDYEQYF
v_call: TRBV19
d_call: TRBD2
j_call: TRBJ2-7
clone_size: once

cdr3_nt: TGTGCCAGCAGCTTCGGATTTTATATCGAAAGCGGCCTACGGACTGGCTACACCTTC
cdr3_aa: CASSFGFYIESGLRTGYTF
v_call: TRBV5-4
d_call: .
j_call: TRBJ1-2
clone_size: once

cdr3_nt: TGTGCCAGCAGTCCAACAGGGGGCTATTCACCCCTCCACTTT
cdr3_aa: CASSPTGGYSPLHF
v_call: TRBV28
d_call: TRBD1
j_call: TRBJ1-6
clone_size: .

cdr3_nt: TGTGCCAGCAGCTCGGGACAGGGTAATCAGCCCCAGCATTTT
cdr3_aa: CASSSGQGNQPQHF
v_call: TRBV5-8
d_call: TRBD1
j_call: TRBJ1-5
clone_size: .

cdr3_nt: TGCGCCAGCAGCCACGGGACTGCCACCGGGGAGCTGTTTTTT
cdr3_aa: CASSHGTATGELFF
v_call: TRBV5-1
d_call: .
j_call: TRBJ2-2
clone_size: .